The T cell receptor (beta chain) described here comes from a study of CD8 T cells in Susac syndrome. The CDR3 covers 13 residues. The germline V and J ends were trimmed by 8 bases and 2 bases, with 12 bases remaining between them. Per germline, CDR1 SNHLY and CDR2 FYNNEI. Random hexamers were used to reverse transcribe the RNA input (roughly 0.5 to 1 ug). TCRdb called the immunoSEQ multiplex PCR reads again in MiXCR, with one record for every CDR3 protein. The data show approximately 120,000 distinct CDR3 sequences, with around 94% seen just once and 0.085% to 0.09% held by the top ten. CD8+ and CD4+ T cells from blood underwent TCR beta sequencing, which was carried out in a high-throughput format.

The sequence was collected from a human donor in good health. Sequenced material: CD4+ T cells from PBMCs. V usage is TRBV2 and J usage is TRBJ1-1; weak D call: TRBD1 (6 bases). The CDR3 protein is CASVDRFNTEAFF. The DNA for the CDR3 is TGTGCCAGCGTAGACAGGTTTAACACTGAAGCTTTCTTT. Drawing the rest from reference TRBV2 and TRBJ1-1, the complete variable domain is EPEVTQTPSHQVTQMGQEVILRCVPISNHLYFYWYRQILGQKVEFLVSFYNNEISEKSEIFDDQFSVERPDGSNFTLKIRSTKLEDSAMYFCASVDRFNTEAFFGQGTRLTVV.